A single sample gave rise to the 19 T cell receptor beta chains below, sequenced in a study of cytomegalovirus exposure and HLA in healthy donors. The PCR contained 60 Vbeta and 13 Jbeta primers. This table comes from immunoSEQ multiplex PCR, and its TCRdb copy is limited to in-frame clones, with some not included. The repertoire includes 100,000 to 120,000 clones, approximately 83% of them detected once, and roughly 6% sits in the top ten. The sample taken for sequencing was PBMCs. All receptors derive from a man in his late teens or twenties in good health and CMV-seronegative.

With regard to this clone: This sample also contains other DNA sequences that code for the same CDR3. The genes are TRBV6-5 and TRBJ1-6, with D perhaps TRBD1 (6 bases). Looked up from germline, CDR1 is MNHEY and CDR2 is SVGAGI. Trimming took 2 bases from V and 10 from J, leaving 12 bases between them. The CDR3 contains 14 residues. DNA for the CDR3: TGTGCCAGCAGTTACCGGGGGGCAGGGTCACCCCTCCACTTT. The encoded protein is CASSYRGAGSPLHF.

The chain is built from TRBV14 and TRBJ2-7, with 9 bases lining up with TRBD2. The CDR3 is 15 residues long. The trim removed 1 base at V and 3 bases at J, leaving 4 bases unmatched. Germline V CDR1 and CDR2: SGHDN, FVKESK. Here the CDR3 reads CASSQATSGLYEQYF. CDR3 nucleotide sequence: TGTGCCAGCAGCCAAGCGACTAGCGGACTCTACGAGCAGTACTTC.

CDR3 nucleotide sequence: TGTGCCAGCAGTTTAATCAGGGGAAGTGAAAAACTGTTTTTT. Its translation is CASSLIRGSEKLFF. The chain combines TRBV27 with TRBJ1-4; TRBD1 is a possible D gene (6 bases). V was clipped by 2 bases and J by 7 bases, with 11 bases between them. The CDR3 extends over 14 amino acids. Per the germline V gene, CDR1 is MNHEY and CDR2 is SMNVEV (reference sequence).

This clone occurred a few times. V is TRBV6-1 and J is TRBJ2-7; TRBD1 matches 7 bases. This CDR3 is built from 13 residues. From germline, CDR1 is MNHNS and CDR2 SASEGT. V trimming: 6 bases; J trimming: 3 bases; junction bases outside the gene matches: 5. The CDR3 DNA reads TGTGCCAGCAGACCGGGACAGAGCTACGAGCAGTACTTC. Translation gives CASRPGQSYEQYF.

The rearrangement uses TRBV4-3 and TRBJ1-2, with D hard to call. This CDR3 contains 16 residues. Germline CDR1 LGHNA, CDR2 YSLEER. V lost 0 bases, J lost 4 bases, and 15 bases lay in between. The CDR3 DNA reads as TGCGCCAGCAGCCAAGATGCGATCTCTTCTGCCTATGGCTACACCTTC. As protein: CASSQDAISSAYGYTF.

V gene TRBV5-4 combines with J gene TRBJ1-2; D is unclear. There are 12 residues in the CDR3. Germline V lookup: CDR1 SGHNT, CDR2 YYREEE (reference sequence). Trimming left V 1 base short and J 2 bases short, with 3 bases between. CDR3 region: CASSLINYGYTF. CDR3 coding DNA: TGTGCCAGCAGCTTGATAAACTATGGCTACACCTTC.

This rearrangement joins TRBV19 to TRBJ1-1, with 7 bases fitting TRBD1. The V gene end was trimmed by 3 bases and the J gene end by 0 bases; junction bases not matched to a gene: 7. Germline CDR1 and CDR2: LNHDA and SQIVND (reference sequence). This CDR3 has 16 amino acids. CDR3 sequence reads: CASSISGTAMNTEAFF. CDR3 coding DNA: TGTGCCAGTAGTATCTCCGGGACAGCCATGAACACTGAAGCTTTCTTT. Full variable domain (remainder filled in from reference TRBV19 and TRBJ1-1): DGGITQSPKYLFRKEGQNVTLSCEQNLNHDAMYWYRQDPGQGLRLIYYSQIVNDFQKGDIAEGYSVSREKKESFPLTVTSAQKNPTAFYLCASSISGTAMNTEAFFGQGTRLTVV.

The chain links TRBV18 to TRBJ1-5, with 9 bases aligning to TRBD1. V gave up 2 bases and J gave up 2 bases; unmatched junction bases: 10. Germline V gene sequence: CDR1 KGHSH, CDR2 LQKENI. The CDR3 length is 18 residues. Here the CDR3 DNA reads TGTGCCAGCTCACCAAACAGGGGGCGTAAGGGGGGCAATCAGCCCCAGCATTTT. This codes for CASSPNRGRKGGNQPQHF.

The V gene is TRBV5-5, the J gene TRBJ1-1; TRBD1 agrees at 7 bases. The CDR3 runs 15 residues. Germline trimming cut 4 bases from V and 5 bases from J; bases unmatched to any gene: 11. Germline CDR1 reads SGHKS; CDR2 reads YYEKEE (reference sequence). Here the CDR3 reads CASSPTGQPSTEAFF. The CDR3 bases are TGTGCCAGCAGCCCGACGGGACAGCCCTCGACTGAAGCTTTCTTT.

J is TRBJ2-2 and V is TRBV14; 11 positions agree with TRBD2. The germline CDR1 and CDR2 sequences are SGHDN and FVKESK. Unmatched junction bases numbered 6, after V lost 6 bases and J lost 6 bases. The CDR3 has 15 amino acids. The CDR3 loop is CASSTSGSSSGELFF. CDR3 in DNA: TGTGCCAGCAGTACTAGCGGGAGTTCGTCCGGGGAGCTGTTTTTT.

The DNA for the CDR3 is TGTGCCAGCAGCTTAGGTGTAGTTGCAACTAATGAAAAACTGTTTTTT. Amino acid sequence: CASSLGVVATNEKLFF. The J gene is TRBJ1-4, the V gene TRBV11-3; D call uncertain. V lost 1 base and J 0 bases, leaving 9 bases between the germline ends. This CDR3 comprises 16 residues. Per the germline V gene, CDR1 is SGHNT and CDR2 is YENEEA.

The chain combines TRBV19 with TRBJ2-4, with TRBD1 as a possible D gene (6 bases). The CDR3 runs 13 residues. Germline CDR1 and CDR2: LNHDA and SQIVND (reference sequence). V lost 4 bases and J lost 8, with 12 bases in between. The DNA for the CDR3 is TGTGCCAGTAGTAAACAGGGTGAGGACATTCAGTACTTC. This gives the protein CASSKQGEDIQYF.

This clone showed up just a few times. The CDR3 loop is CASSSPPGYNEQFF. In nucleotides, the CDR3 is TGCGCCAGCAGCTCTCCCCCGGGCTACAATGAGCAGTTCTTC. The V and J genes are TRBV5-1 and TRBJ2-1; no clear D gene. Germline values: CDR1 SGHRS, CDR2 YFSETQ. Between the trimmed V and J ends, which lost 3 bases and 3 bases, there was a span of 10 bases. The CDR3 totals 14 residues.

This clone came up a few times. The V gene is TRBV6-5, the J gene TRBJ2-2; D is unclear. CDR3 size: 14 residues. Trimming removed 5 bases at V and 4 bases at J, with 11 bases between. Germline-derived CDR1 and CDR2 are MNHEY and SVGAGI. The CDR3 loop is CASSPFQATGELFF. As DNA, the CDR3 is TGTGCCAGCAGTCCGTTCCAGGCCACCGGGGAGCTGTTTTTT.

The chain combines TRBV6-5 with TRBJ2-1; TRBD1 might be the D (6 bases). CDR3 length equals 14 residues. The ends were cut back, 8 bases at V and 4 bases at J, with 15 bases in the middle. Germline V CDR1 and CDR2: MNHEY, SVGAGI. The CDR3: CASSRAGAYNEQFF. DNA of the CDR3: TGTGCCAGCTCGAGGGCAGGGGCGTACAATGAGCAGTTCTTC.

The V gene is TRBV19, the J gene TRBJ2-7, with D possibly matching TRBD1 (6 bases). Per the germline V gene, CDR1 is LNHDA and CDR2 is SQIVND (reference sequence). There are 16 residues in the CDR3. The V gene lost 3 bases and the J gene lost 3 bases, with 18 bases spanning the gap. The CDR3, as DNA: TGTGCCAGTAGTATGTCACTCCGGCAGGGGATCTACGAGCAGTACTTC. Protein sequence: CASSMSLRQGIYEQYF.

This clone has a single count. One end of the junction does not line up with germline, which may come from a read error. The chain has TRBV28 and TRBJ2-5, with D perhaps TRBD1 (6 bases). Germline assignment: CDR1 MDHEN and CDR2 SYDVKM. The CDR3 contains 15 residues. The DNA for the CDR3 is TGTGCCAGCAGTGCAGGGGAGTTTCGGAAAGATGAGCAGCACTTC. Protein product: CASSAGEFRKDEQHF.

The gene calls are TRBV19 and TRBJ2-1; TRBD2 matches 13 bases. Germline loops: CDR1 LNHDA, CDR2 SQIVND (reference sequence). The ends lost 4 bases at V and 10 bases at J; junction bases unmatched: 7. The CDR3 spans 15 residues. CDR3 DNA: TGTGCCAGTAGTAGACCGGGACTAGCGGGAAGGGAGCAGTTCTTC. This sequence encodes CASSRPGLAGREQFF.

This CDR3 reads CASRSTPLSYEQYF. The CDR3 nucleotides are TGTGCCAGCAGAAGTACGCCACTGTCCTACGAGCAGTACTTC. The J gene is TRBJ2-7, the V gene TRBV6-5; no reliable D call. In germline, CDR1 is MNHEY, CDR2 SVGAGI. The CDR3 runs to 14 residues. Trimming pared 6 bases from V and 1 base from J, leaving 13 bases between.